The T cell receptor beta chain under discussion was sequenced for a study of preoperative IRX-2 immunotherapy in early breast cancer. The CDR3 runs to 15 residues. Germline V CDR1 and CDR2: LGHNA, YNFKEQ. V lost 4 bases and J lost 6; bases outside the gene matches: 7. The method was immunoSEQ multiplex PCR; TCRdb's version includes in-frame clones alone and lacks a portion of them. The sample consists of 43,000 or so clones, about 95% of them appearing once. As for treatment: preoperative locoregional IRX-2 cytokine immunotherapy. This phase Ib study tested locoregional IRX-2 cytokine immunotherapy given before surgery.

The source of this sequence is a human donor with breast cancer. The V gene is TRBV4-2, the J gene TRBJ2-1, with TRBD2 matching over 9 bases. The material was tumor tissue, obtained after IRX-2 immunotherapy. CDR3 DNA sequence: TGTGCCAGCAGCCGCCTGAGCGGGAGGAGCAATGAGCAGTTCTTC. The encoded protein is CASSRLSGRSNEQFF.